The 21 T cell receptor beta chains below all came from one sample that was sequenced in a study of T cell changes during pregnancy in multiple sclerosis. Some clones are missing from TCRdb's copy, which holds only in-frame ones; the method was immunoSEQ multiplex PCR. The table has 30,000 to 40,000 clones, around 90% seen once. Source: CD8+ T cells from peripheral blood mononuclear cells, taken in the third trimester of pregnancy. These receptors all stem from a female donor with multiple sclerosis, enrolled in a pregnancy study.

The chain is built from TRBV11-2 and TRBJ2-7; TRBD1 aligns across 7 bases. The CDR3 contains 11 residues. Germline V gives CDR1 SGHAT, CDR2 FQNNGV. V trimming: 4 bases; J trimming: 12 bases; junction bases outside the gene matches: 6. CDR3 nucleotide sequence: TGTGCCAGCAGCTCTGGACAGGCTTCGTACTTC. Its protein product is CASSSGQASYF.

This clone was observed a handful of times. The chain uses TRBV10-1 and TRBJ2-2; D ambiguous. In germline, CDR1 is WNHNN, CDR2 SYGVQD (reference sequence). Between the trimmed V and J ends, which lost 5 bases and 0 bases, there was a span of 7 bases. CDR3 length: 14 residues. The CDR3 region is CASSSTANTGELFF. For the CDR3, the DNA is TGCGCCAGCAGTTCAACTGCGAACACCGGGGAGCTGTTTTTT.

J is TRBJ2-3 and V is TRBV4-1; D might be TRBD2 (5 bases). CDR3 size: 16 residues. Germline lookup yields CDR1 MGHRA and CDR2 YSYEKL. The V end was cut by 4 bases, the J end by 6 bases, with 20 bases between. CDR3 loop: CASSLRFGIQMDTQYF. The CDR3 nucleotides are TGCGCCAGCAGCCTACGTTTCGGGATACAAATGGATACGCAGTATTTT.

The rearrangement joins TRBV7-2 to TRBJ2-6; possibly TRBD1 for D (6 bases). Trimming cost V 2 bases and J 3 bases, with 17 bases left between them. The CDR3 is made up of 18 amino acids. Germline V gene sequence: CDR1 SGHTA, CDR2 FQGNSA. The CDR3 sequence is CASSLTPLGAGGANVLTF. For the CDR3, the DNA is TGTGCCAGCAGCTTAACACCGTTGGGGGCAGGTGGGGCCAACGTCCTGACTTTC. The full variable domain, rest sourced from reference TRBV7-2 and TRBJ2-6, is GAGVSQSPSNKVTEKGKDVELRCDPISGHTALYWYRQSLGQGLEFLIYFQGNSAPDKSGLPSDRFSAERTGGSVSTLTIQRTQQEDSAVYLCASSLTPLGAGGANVLTFGAGSRLTVL.

The V and J genes are TRBV11-3 and TRBJ2-1, with a weak D call TRBD2 (6 bases). The germline V gene has CDR1 SGHNT and CDR2 YENEEA. The germline V and J ends were trimmed by 0 bases and 5 bases, with 11 bases remaining between them. This CDR3 has 15 residues. CDR3 region: CASSLERGVDNEQFF. CDR3 bases: TGTGCCAGCAGCTTAGAGCGCGGGGTCGACAATGAGCAGTTCTTC. Full variable domain (rest looked up from reference TRBV11-3 and TRBJ2-1): EAGVVQSPRYKIIEKKQPVAFWCNPISGHNTLYWYLQNLGQGPELLIRYENEEAVDDSQLPKDRFSAERLKGVDSTLKIQPAELGDSAVYLCASSLERGVDNEQFFGPGTRLTVL.

This clone came up once. This chain uses TRBV19 with TRBJ2-7; perhaps TRBD1 as D (5 bases). CDR3 length: 14 amino acids. Trimming took 10 bases from V and 2 from J, leaving 18 bases between them. Germline CDR1 reads LNHDA; CDR2 reads SQIVND (reference sequence). CDR3 coding DNA: TGTGCCACCATGGGGCAGGATCTCGCCTACGAGCAGTACTTC. Amino acids: CATMGQDLAYEQYF.

CDR3 sequence (DNA): TGTGCCATCGGGACAGCAAGCACAGATACGCAGTATTTT. Translation gives CAIGTASTDTQYF. V and J are TRBV10-3 and TRBJ2-3; 7 bases agree with TRBD1. Looked up from germline, CDR1 is ENHRY and CDR2 is SYGVKD. This CDR3 has 13 residues. With V trimmed by 8 bases and J by 0 bases, 2 bases remained unmatched.

The chain carries TRBV2 and TRBJ2-3; 10 nucleotides line up with TRBD2. Germline CDR1 and CDR2: SNHLY and FYNNEI. CDR3 length: 15 residues. J gave up 6 bases and V 1 base, and 4 bases lay outside the gene matches. CDR3 region: CASSEVAGGMDTQYF. CDR3 in DNA: TGTGCCAGCAGTGAAGTAGCGGGGGGAATGGATACGCAGTATTTT.

This chain uses TRBV7-7 with TRBJ2-1, with a possible D match to TRBD2 (7 bases). The V end lost 0 bases, the J end lost 4 bases, and 13 bases lay between the germline ends. Per germline, CDR1 SSHAT and CDR2 FNYEAQ (reference sequence). The CDR3 loop spans 16 amino acids. The CDR3 spells CASSLAGGPGYNEQFF. CDR3 coding DNA: TGTGCCAGCAGCTTAGCGGGGGGGCCGGGTTACAATGAGCAGTTCTTC.

V and J are TRBV7-9 and TRBJ1-2; maybe TRBD1 (5 bases). The length of the CDR3 is 13 residues. V was pared by 5 bases and J by 2 bases, with 9 bases between. CDR1 is SEHNR and CDR2 is FQNEAQ in the germline V gene (reference sequence). The DNA for the CDR3 is TGTGCCAGCAGCCCAGGGTTAAACTATGGCTACACCTTC. This encodes CASSPGLNYGYTF.

The J gene is TRBJ1-2, the V gene TRBV5-4, with D tentatively TRBD1 (6 bases). Germline V lookup: CDR1 SGHNT, CDR2 YYREEE (reference sequence). The CDR3 runs 14 residues. As DNA, the CDR3 is TGTGCTATAGAGACTGGGGGCTATAACTATGGCTACACCTTC. This gives the protein CAIETGGYNYGYTF.

The table lists this clone with a count of one. This chain joins TRBV4-1 and TRBJ2-3; D remains ambiguous. The CDR3 is made up of 14 amino acids. Per the germline V gene, CDR1 is MGHRA and CDR2 is YSYEKL. V was trimmed by 4 bases and J by 4 bases, leaving 12 bases between them. DNA for the CDR3: TGCGCCAGCAGCCGCCAAGTAGCAGCAGATACGCAGTATTTT. This gives the protein CASSRQVAADTQYF.

The chain has TRBV9 and TRBJ2-2, with TRBD2 matching 12 bases. The CDR3 loop spans 17 amino acids. With 2 bases clipped from V and 2 bases from J, the junction kept 4 bases outside the gene matches. Per the germline V gene, CDR1 is SGDLS and CDR2 is YYNGEE. DNA of the CDR3: TGTGCCAGCAGCGTCCCTAGCGGGGGGGCCAACACCGGGGAGCTGTTTTTT. Encoded protein: CASSVPSGGANTGELFF.

The CDR3 DNA is TGTGCCAGCAGCTTACTTAGCGAGACGCAGTATTTT. Its translation: CASSLLSETQYF. This sequence joins TRBV7-6 and TRBJ2-3; D is perhaps TRBD2 (5 bases). V was clipped by 2 bases and J by 9 bases, with 9 bases between them. Germline CDR1 and CDR2: SGHVS and FNYEAQ. The CDR3 consists of 12 residues.

V gene TRBV9 combines with J gene TRBJ2-1; possible D gene TRBD1, 6 bases. From germline, CDR1 is SGDLS and CDR2 YYNGEE. This CDR3 has 13 residues. V lost 6 bases and J 9 bases, leaving 16 bases between the germline ends. CDR3 sequence (DNA): TGTGCCAGCATGGGGGACACATGGGGTGAGCAGTTCTTC. Amino acid sequence: CASMGDTWGEQFF.

The rearrangement joins TRBV29-1 to TRBJ2-7; 8 bases line up with TRBD1. The V gene end was trimmed by 4 bases and the J gene end by 2 bases; junction bases not matched to a gene: 7. CDR3 length: 14 residues. The germline V gene encodes CDR1 SQVTM and CDR2 ANQGSEA. DNA of the CDR3: TGCAGCGTTGCTAGCCGGGACAGGCCCTACGAGCAGTACTTC. Translated: CSVASRDRPYEQYF.

The table lists this clone with a few counts. The V gene is TRBV6-5, the J gene TRBJ1-2; 10 bases map to TRBD1. Trimming cost V 0 bases and J 6 bases; bases outside gene matches: 4. Looked up from germline, CDR1 is MNHEY and CDR2 is SVGAGI. The CDR3 is 15 amino acids. The CDR3 region has the DNA TGTGCCAGCAGTTACTCCGGGACAGGGGAAAATGGCTACACCTTC. Its translation: CASSYSGTGENGYTF.

The chain carries TRBV5-5 and TRBJ1-5, with unresolved D. The CDR3 has 13 amino acids. Trimming removed 3 bases at V and 4 bases at J, with 8 bases between. The germline gives CDR1 SGHKS, CDR2 YYEKEE (reference sequence). For the CDR3, the DNA is TGTGCCAGCAGCTCCGACTGGAATCAGCCCCAGCATTTT. Amino acid sequence: CASSSDWNQPQHF. Based on the CDR3 plus reference TRBV5-5 and TRBJ1-5, the full variable domain is DAGVTQSPTHLIKTRGQQVTLRCSPISGHKSVSWYQQVLGQGPQFIFQYYEKEERGRGNFPDRFSARQFPNYSSELNVNALLLGDSALYLCASSSDWNQPQHFGDGTRLSIL.

The chain has TRBV7-3 and TRBJ2-7, with D perhaps matching TRBD1 (6 bases). The CDR3 consists of 15 residues. V was clipped by 0 bases and J by 2 bases, with 11 bases between them. Germline V gene lookup returns CDR1 SGHTA and CDR2 FQGTGA. The DNA for the CDR3 is TGTGCCAGCAGCTTAACCCCGGGACAAGCCTACGAGCAGTACTTC. It codes for CASSLTPGQAYEQYF.

The chain uses TRBV7-3 and TRBJ2-1; the match to TRBD2 covers 10 bases. Germline CDR1 reads SGHTA; CDR2 reads FQGTGA. The CDR3 has 15 residues. Trimming cost V 5 bases and J 6 bases; bases outside gene matches: 7. CDR3 loop: CASSPAGGPSNEQFF. In DNA form, the CDR3 reads TGTGCCAGCAGCCCAGCGGGGGGGCCATCCAATGAGCAGTTCTTC.

This clone was seen a few times. The gene calls are TRBV25-1 and TRBJ1-2, with 7 bases matching TRBD1. V lost 5 bases to trimming and J lost 8 bases; unmatched junction nucleotides: 5. Per the germline V gene, CDR1 is MGHDK and CDR2 is SYGVNS. CDR3 size: 12 residues. The CDR3, as DNA: TGTGCCAGCAGTAGGGGGCTGGGCGGCTACACCTTC. Amino acid sequence: CASSRGLGGYTF.